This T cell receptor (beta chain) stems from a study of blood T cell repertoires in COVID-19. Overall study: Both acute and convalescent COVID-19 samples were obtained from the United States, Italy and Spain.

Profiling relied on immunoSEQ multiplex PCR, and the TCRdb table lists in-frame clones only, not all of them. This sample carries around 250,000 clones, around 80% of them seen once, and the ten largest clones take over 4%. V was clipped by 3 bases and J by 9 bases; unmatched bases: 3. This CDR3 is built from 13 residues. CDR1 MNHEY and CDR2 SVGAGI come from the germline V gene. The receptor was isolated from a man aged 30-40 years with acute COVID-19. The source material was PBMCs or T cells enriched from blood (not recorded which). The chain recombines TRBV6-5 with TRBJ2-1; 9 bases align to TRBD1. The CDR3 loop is CASSYSTGGEQFF. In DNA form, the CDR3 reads TGTGCCAGCAGTTATTCGACAGGGGGTGAGCAGTTCTTC.